This TCR beta chain originates from a study of T cell responses to AZD1222 COVID-19 vaccine. Measured with immunoSEQ multiplex PCR; TCRdb has only the in-frame clones, and not every one. Here the sample spans about 120,000 clones, 88% being singletons. Losses at the gene ends were 3 bases for V and 5 bases for J; bases not matched to a gene: 6. The CDR3 length is 14 residues. Germline V gene data show CDR1 as LNHNV and CDR2 as YYDKDF (reference sequence). The material was peripheral blood, obtained on day 0 of AZD1222 vaccination. This receptor was obtained from an adult in good health. The chain uses TRBV15 and TRBJ2-7; 8 bases fit TRBD1. The CDR3 sequence is CATSSVQGADEQYF. In DNA form, the CDR3 reads TGTGCCACCAGCAGTGTCCAGGGGGCTGACGAGCAGTACTTC. The entire variable domain, with the rest obtained from reference TRBV15 and TRBJ2-7, is as follows: DAMVIQNPRYQVTQFGKPVTLSCSQTLNHNVMYWYQQKSSQAPKLLFHYYDKDFNNEADTPDNFQSRRPNTSFCFLDIRSPGLGDTAMYLCATSSVQGADEQYFGPGTRLTVT.